The clone carrying this T cell receptor (beta chain) appeared a single time. This sample was taken from a study of blood T cell repertoires in COVID-19. At the level of the study: Material from acute and convalescent COVID-19 was sourced from the United States, Italy and Spain. Sample material is recorded as cDNA or gDNA derived from T cells, B-cell-depleted T cells, or PBMCs.

In the original workflow: Estimates of nucleated cell counts were drawn from the amplification of reference gene primers. Here immunoSEQ multiplex PCR was the method, and the copy in TCRdb shows in-frame clones only, minus some. The V and J calls and clone size were taken over from that table, and D and trimming were inferred from the DNA. The data show 150,000 or so clones, 87% seen once. V lost 0 bases and J lost 6; bases outside the gene matches: 5. The CDR3 runs 15 residues. Germline CDR1 ENHRY, CDR2 SYGVKD. The chain is built from TRBV10-3 and TRBJ2-1, with TRBD2 matching 7 bases. Sample: peripheral blood. The source is a man older than 75 with acute or convalescent COVID-19. CDR3 bases: TGTGCCATCAGTGAGTCGGGCAGGGAGGGCAATGAGCAGTTCTTC. Translation: CAISESGREGNEQFF.